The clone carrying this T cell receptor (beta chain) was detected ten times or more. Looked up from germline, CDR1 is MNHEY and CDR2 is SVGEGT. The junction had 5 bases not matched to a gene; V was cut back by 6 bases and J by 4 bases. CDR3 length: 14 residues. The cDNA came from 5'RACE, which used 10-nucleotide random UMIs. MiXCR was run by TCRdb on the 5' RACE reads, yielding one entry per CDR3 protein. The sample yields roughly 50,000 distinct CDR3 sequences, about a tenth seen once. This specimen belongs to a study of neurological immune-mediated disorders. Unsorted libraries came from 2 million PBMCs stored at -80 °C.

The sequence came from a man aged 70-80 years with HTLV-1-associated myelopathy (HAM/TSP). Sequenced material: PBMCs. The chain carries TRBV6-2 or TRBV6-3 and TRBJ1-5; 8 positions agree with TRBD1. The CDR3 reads CASSQGQVNQPQHF. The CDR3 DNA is TGTGCCAGCAGCCAGGGACAGGTGAATCAGCCCCAGCATTTT.